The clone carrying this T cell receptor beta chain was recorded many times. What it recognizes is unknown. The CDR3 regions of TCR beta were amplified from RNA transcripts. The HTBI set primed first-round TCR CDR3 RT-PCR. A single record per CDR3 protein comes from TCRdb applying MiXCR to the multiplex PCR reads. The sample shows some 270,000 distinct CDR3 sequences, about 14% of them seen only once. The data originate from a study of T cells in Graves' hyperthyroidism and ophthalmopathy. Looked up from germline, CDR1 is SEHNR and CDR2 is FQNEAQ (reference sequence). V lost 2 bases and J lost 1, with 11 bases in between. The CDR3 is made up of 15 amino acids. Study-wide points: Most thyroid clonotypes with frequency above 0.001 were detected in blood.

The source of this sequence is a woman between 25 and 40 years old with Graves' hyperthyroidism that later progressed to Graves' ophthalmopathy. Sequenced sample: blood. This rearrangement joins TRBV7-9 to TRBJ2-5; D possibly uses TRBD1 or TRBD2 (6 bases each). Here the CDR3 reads CASSLRGTPQETQYF. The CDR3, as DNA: TGTGCCAGCAGCTTACGCGGGACACCCCAAGAGACCCAGTACTTC.